These 9 T cell receptor beta chains were all obtained from the same sample, sequenced in a study of T cell clonality in common variable immunodeficiency. This table comes from immunoSEQ multiplex PCR, and its TCRdb copy is limited to in-frame clones, with some not included. The sample contains tens of thousands of clones, none of them singletons. The sample taken for sequencing was peripheral blood mononuclear cells. Receptor source: a person aged 18 to 70 in good health.

This clone was observed many times. CDR3 DNA, as far as it was read: TGTGCCAGCAGATTCGGGGACAGAACATGGGAGACC. This gives the protein CASRFGDRTWET. The whole CDR3 protein is CASRFGDRTWETQYF. This chain connects TRBV5-5 to TRBJ2-5, with 7 bases that match TRBD1. The CDR3 end lies 3 residues beyond the end of the read and is filled in from the germline J gene. V lost 5 bases to trimming and J lost 5 bases; unmatched junction nucleotides: 12. CDR1 and CDR2 (germline): SGHKS, YYEKEE (reference sequence). The CDR3 extends over 15 amino acids.

This clone was detected many times. The read terminates 3 residues before the CDR3 end, so the remaining end is supplied by the germline J gene. V usage is TRBV29-1 and J usage is TRBJ2-1, with 8 bases fitting TRBD2. Per germline, CDR1 SQVTM and CDR2 ANQGSEA. CDR3 length equals 14 residues. V was clipped by 3 bases and J by 8 bases; unmatched bases: 9. The part of the CDR3 DNA that was read is TGCAGCGTTGAGATCCGCGGGAGGATCTATGAG. Translation gives CSVEIRGRIYE. The full CDR3 protein is CSVEIRGRIYEQFF.

This clone was picked up many times. The CDR3 is cut off 3 residues early in the read; its end comes from the germline J gene. The rearrangement joins TRBV20-1 to TRBJ2-7, with 11 bases lining up with TRBD1. The germline gives CDR1 DFQATT, CDR2 SNEGSKA (reference sequence). This CDR3 has 12 amino acids. The V and J ends lost 8 bases and 5 bases, in that order; junction bases with no gene match: 5. CDR3 amino acids: CSWTGGSDEQYF. The CDR3 bases that were read are TGCAGTTGGACAGGGGGCAGCGACGAG.

This clone was counted at least ten times. Read data end 3 residues before the CDR3 end; the end is taken from the germline J gene. This chain links TRBV7-3 with TRBJ2-1, with 7 bases matching TRBD2. The CDR3 is 14 residues long. V lost 1 base, J lost 7 bases, and 4 bases stayed unmatched. CDR1 and CDR2 (germline): SGHTA, FQGTGA. CDR3 bases read: TGTGCCAGCAGCTTAAGCGGGAGTCTGAATGAG. It is translated as CASSLSGSLNE. The full CDR3 sequence reads CASSLSGSLNEQFF.

This clone was recorded many times. Read data end 3 residues before the CDR3 end; the end is taken from the germline J gene. V gene TRBV12-3 or TRBV12-4 combines with J gene TRBJ2-1; D unclear. The ends were cut back, 3 bases at V and 8 bases at J, with 8 bases in the middle. This CDR3 has 12 amino acids. CDR3 sequence reads: CASSFYSYEQFF. CDR3 bases read: TGTGCCAGCAGTTTTTATAGTTATGAG.

This clone occurred many times. The read terminates 3 residues ahead of where the CDR3 ends, so the germline J gene completes it. This chain uses TRBV5-4 with TRBJ2-2, with TRBD2 as a possible D gene (5 bases). The CDR3 runs to 14 residues. The germline gives CDR1 SGHNT, CDR2 YYREEE (reference sequence). V was pared by 4 bases and J by 8 bases, with 15 bases between. The CDR3: CASSLSGGMGELFF. CDR3 DNA (partial): TGTGCCAGCAGCCTAAGCGGCGGTATGGGGGAG.

This clone was observed many times. The read falls 3 residues short of the CDR3 end, and the missing part is taken from the germline J gene. The chain has TRBV2 and TRBJ1-3, with a weak D call TRBD1 (5 bases). Trimming pared 5 bases from V and 3 bases from J, leaving 17 bases between. Germline CDR1 and CDR2: SNHLY and FYNNEI. This CDR3 has 16 amino acids. The CDR3 sequence: CASSISISGFGNTIYF. CDR3 bases read: TGTGCCAGCAGTATTTCGATTTCAGGGTTTGGAAACACC.

This clone was recorded at least ten times. The read stops 3 residues short of the end of the CDR3; the missing end is completed from the germline J gene. The chain recombines TRBV4-2 with TRBJ2-3; TRBD2 matches at 9 bases. V lost 1 base and J lost 0; bases outside the gene matches: 2. The germline gives CDR1 LGHNA, CDR2 YNFKEQ. The CDR3 loop spans 16 amino acids. CDR3 DNA (partial): TGTGCCAGCAGCCAAGGGCTAGCGGGGAGCACAGATACG. It yields the protein CASSQGLAGSTDT. The CDR3 reads in full as CASSQGLAGSTDTQYF.

This clone has ten or more counts. The read ends 3 residues early relative to the CDR3; the germline J gene fills the gap. This rearrangement joins TRBV30 to TRBJ1-5; D is unclear. Germline CDR1 reads GTSNPN; CDR2 reads SVGIG (reference sequence). The CDR3 extends over 13 amino acids. Trimming took 2 bases from V and 0 from J, leaving 5 bases between them. The sequenced CDR3 bases are TGTGCCTGGAGTTACAGTAGCAATCAGCCC. As protein: CAWSYSSNQP. The entire CDR3 protein is CAWSYSSNQPQHF.